The 20 T cell receptor beta chains given below trace back to one sample, sequenced in a study of T cell responses to AZD1222 COVID-19 vaccine. Sequenced by immunoSEQ multiplex PCR; TCRdb stores in-frame clones only, minus some. The data show about 120,000 clones, approximately 83% seen once. This sample comprised peripheral blood, obtained on day 0 of AZD1222 vaccination. These receptors all come from an adult in good health.

This clone was seen a few times. Here the CDR3 DNA reads TGTGCCAGCAGTGAACTGGCCCCGGGACAGGACCAGCATAGCAATCAGCCCCAGCATTTT. It codes for CASSELAPGQDQHSNQPQHF. The chain couples TRBV6-4 to TRBJ1-5, with 8 bases matching TRBD1. Looked up from germline, CDR1 is MRHNA and CDR2 is SNTAGT. The V segment lost 3 bases and the J segment 0 bases; nucleotides outside the gene matches: 16. This CDR3 has 20 residues.

The chain recombines TRBV7-9 with TRBJ2-3; 12 bases match TRBD1. The J segment lost 5 bases and the V segment lost 4 bases, leaving 7 bases of the junction unmatched. The germline V gene has CDR1 SEHNR and CDR2 FQNEAQ (reference sequence). This CDR3 has 16 residues. CDR3 nucleotides: TGTGCCAGCAGCTCATCGGGACAGGGGGCGGGAGATACGCAGTATTTT. This codes for CASSSSGQGAGDTQYF.

This clone was observed once. The chain uses TRBV7-9 and TRBJ1-2; D is undetermined. CDR1 SEHNR and CDR2 FQNEAQ come from the germline V gene (reference sequence). The V end was cut by 8 bases, the J end by 6 bases, with 13 bases between. This CDR3 has 12 residues. CDR3 bases: TGTGCCAGCGCTATAGGAAGTAATGGCTACACCTTC. Translation: CASAIGSNGYTF.

V gene TRBV30 combines with J gene TRBJ2-7; D is unresolved. Germline CDR1 and CDR2: GTSNPN and SVGIG (reference sequence). This CDR3 has 12 amino acids. The V gene lost 3 bases and the J gene lost 7 bases, with 13 bases spanning the gap. Here the CDR3 DNA reads TGTGCCTGGAGCATAACAGCTGGGGAGCAGTACTTC. It codes for CAWSITAGEQYF.

The table lists this clone with a few counts. V usage is TRBV6-2 or TRBV6-3 and J usage is TRBJ2-7; TRBD2 aligns across 7 bases. The CDR3 is made up of 15 amino acids. Trimming removed 2 bases from V and 6 bases from J; junction bases left unmatched: 10. CDR1 and CDR2 (germline): MNHEY, SVGEGT. In nucleotides, the CDR3 is TGTGCCAGCAGTTACGGGATCGGGAGGTTCTTCGAGCAGTACTTC. Its protein product is CASSYGIGRFFEQYF.

The rearrangement joins TRBV30 to TRBJ2-4, with a tentative D call TRBD1 (6 bases). The V end lost 0 bases, the J end lost 4 bases, and 7 bases lay between the germline ends. Germline V CDR1 and CDR2: GTSNPN, SVGIG (reference sequence). The CDR3 is 13 amino acids. The CDR3 is CAWSVGGKNIQYF. The DNA for the CDR3 is TGTGCCTGGAGTGTAGGGGGTAAAAACATTCAGTACTTC.

The V call is TRBV28, the J call TRBJ2-3; no clear D. Trimming took 6 bases from V and 0 from J, leaving 13 bases between them. Germline V gene sequence: CDR1 MDHEN, CDR2 SYDVKM. This CDR3 contains 15 residues. In DNA, the CDR3 is TGTGCCAGCAGGATTGGGCAGACTAGCACAGATACGCAGTATTTT. It specifies CASRIGQTSTDTQYF.

This chain connects TRBV28 to TRBJ1-3, with 10 bases that match TRBD1. The germline CDR1 and CDR2 sequences are MDHEN and SYDVKM. There are 18 residues in the CDR3. The V and J ends lost 5 bases and 5 bases, in that order; junction bases with no gene match: 15. CDR3 in amino acids: CASSIRGIDRGRRNTIYF. The CDR3 bases are TGTGCCAGCAGTATCAGGGGCATCGACAGGGGGCGAAGAAACACCATATATTTT. Together with reference TRBV28 and TRBJ1-3, the CDR3 gives the full variable domain: DVKVTQSSRYLVKRTGEKVFLECVQDMDHENMFWYRQDPGLGLRLIYFSYDVKMKEKGDIPEGYSVSREKKERFSLILESASTNQTSMYLCASSIRGIDRGRRNTIYFGEGSWLTVV.

V and J are TRBV19 and TRBJ1-2; perhaps TRBD1 as D (6 bases). This CDR3 is 15 amino acids long. Trimming took off 4 bases at V and 3 bases at J, with 15 bases between the two ends. In germline, CDR1 is LNHDA, CDR2 SQIVND (reference sequence). CDR3 loop: CASSTGQRADYGYTF. DNA of the CDR3: TGTGCCAGTAGTACCGGACAGAGGGCGGACTATGGCTACACCTTC.

There are a few counts of this clone. V is TRBV19 and J is TRBJ2-7, with 8 bases matching TRBD1. Germline V gene lookup returns CDR1 LNHDA and CDR2 SQIVND (reference sequence). The junction had 8 bases not matched to a gene; V was cut back by 6 bases and J by 1 base. There are 15 residues in the CDR3. The CDR3 reads CASRTDGTGSYEQYF. As DNA, the CDR3 is TGTGCCAGTAGAACCGATGGGACAGGTTCCTACGAGCAGTACTTC.

This chain connects TRBV30 to TRBJ2-2; TRBD1 agrees at 8 bases. CDR1 is GTSNPN, CDR2 SVGIG, per germline (reference sequence). With 2 bases clipped from V and 4 bases from J, the junction kept 9 bases outside the gene matches. The CDR3 loop spans 16 amino acids. The CDR3 sequence is CAWSPVDRVFTGELFF. The CDR3 DNA is TGTGCCTGGAGTCCTGTGGACAGGGTGTTCACCGGGGAGCTGTTTTTT.

This clone has at least ten counts. This rearrangement joins TRBV24-1 to TRBJ2-7; 9 positions agree with TRBD1. Looked up from germline, CDR1 is KGHDR and CDR2 is SFDVKD. Trimming took 3 bases from V and 2 from J; bases not matched to a gene: 4. The CDR3 sequence is 15 residues long. CDR3 sequence: CATSDGTGNAYEQYF. CDR3 nucleotide sequence: TGTGCCACCAGTGATGGGACAGGGAACGCCTACGAGCAGTACTTC.

Remarks on this clone: This CDR3 is also generated by other DNA sequences in the sample. V is TRBV5-1 and J is TRBJ1-4, with TRBD1 matching 9 bases. The CDR3 is made up of 14 amino acids. Trimming cost V 4 bases and J 8 bases; bases outside gene matches: 6. From germline, CDR1 is SGHRS and CDR2 YFSETQ. CDR3: CASSPGQGREKLFF. CDR3 coding DNA: TGCGCCAGCAGCCCTGGACAGGGGAGGGAAAAACTGTTTTTT.

The chain uses TRBV6-2 or TRBV6-3 and TRBJ1-4; TRBD1 is a possible D gene (5 bases). This CDR3 region has 17 residues. Germline V gene sequence: CDR1 MNHEY, CDR2 SVGEGT. With 4 bases removed from V and 8 bases from J, the gap between germline ends came to 23 bases. DNA for the CDR3: TGTGCCAGCAGTTCCCACCCTAGGAAGACAGTTTGGGAAAAACTGTTTTTT. The encoded protein is CASSSHPRKTVWEKLFF.

The rearrangement uses TRBV30 and TRBJ2-2, with D hard to call. Germline assignment: CDR1 GTSNPN and CDR2 SVGIG (reference sequence). The CDR3 runs 15 residues. V was clipped by 2 bases and J by 0 bases, with 10 bases between them. The CDR3 protein is CAWSRYSSNTGELFF. The CDR3 nucleotides read TGTGCCTGGAGTCGATACAGTTCGAACACCGGGGAGCTGTTTTTT.

V gene TRBV11-2 combines with J gene TRBJ2-1; 7 nucleotides match TRBD2. The trim removed 5 bases at V and 3 bases at J, leaving 10 bases unmatched. This CDR3 spans 16 amino acids. Germline V CDR1 and CDR2: SGHAT, FQNNGV. The CDR3 protein is CASSPHPGGNYNEQFF. CDR3 sequence (DNA): TGTGCCAGCAGCCCCCACCCGGGGGGAAACTACAATGAGCAGTTCTTC.

The chain joins TRBV30 to TRBJ2-3; 7 positions match TRBD2. V lost 6 bases and J lost 1; bases outside the gene matches: 7. Looked up from germline, CDR1 is GTSNPN and CDR2 is SVGIG (reference sequence). There are 14 residues in the CDR3. The CDR3 region is CACALGGGTDTQYF. For the CDR3, the DNA is TGTGCCTGCGCCTTGGGGGGGGGCACAGATACGCAGTATTTT.

This rearrangement joins TRBV2 to TRBJ2-1; no clear D. Germline V CDR1 and CDR2: SNHLY, FYNNEI. V lost 0 bases and J 2 bases, leaving 11 bases between the germline ends. The CDR3 consists of 16 residues. CDR3 amino acids: CASSEATPAPYNEQFF. Here the CDR3 DNA reads TGTGCCAGCAGTGAAGCGACCCCTGCGCCCTACAATGAGCAGTTCTTC.

The chain has TRBV3-1 (or the pseudogene TRBV3-2) and TRBJ2-2; 10 bases are shared with TRBD2. With V trimmed by 7 bases and J by 1 base, 3 bases remained unmatched. There are 15 residues in the CDR3. Germline-derived CDR1 and CDR2 are LGHDT and YNNKEL (reference sequence). CDR3 coding DNA: TGTGCCAGCACCTTAGCGGGAGGGAACACCGGGGAGCTGTTTTTT. This codes for CASTLAGGNTGELFF.

The chain links TRBV30 to TRBJ1-6; D may be TRBD1 (6 bases). This CDR3 region has 11 residues. V was shortened by 4 bases and J by 13 bases, with 11 bases between the two germline ends. Germline V gene lookup returns CDR1 GTSNPN and CDR2 SVGIG (reference sequence). CDR3 loop: CAWTAGGPLHF. CDR3 nucleotides: TGTGCCTGGACCGCGGGGGGCCCCCTCCACTTT. The variable domain in full, completed from reference TRBV30 and TRBJ1-6, reads SQTIHQWPATLVQPVGSPLSLECTVEGTSNPNLYWYRQAAGRGLQLLFYSVGIGQISSEVPQNLSASRPQDRQFILSSKKLLLSDSGFYLCAWTAGGPLHFGNGTRLTVT.